The 9 T cell receptor beta chains presented below share a single source sample, sequenced in a study of T cell responses to AZD1222 COVID-19 vaccine. Profiling relied on immunoSEQ multiplex PCR, and the TCRdb table lists in-frame clones only, not all of them. The data contain over 95,000 clones, more than 70% of them seen just once; the ten biggest clones take up more than 15%. The material was peripheral blood, obtained 28 days after the second AZD1222 dose. These receptors were taken from an adult who received the AZD1222 COVID-19 vaccine.

This clone has more than one count but fewer than ten. This chain links TRBV12-3 or TRBV12-4 with TRBJ1-4; 7 bases fit TRBD1. CDR3 length: 13 residues. Germline trimming cut 2 bases from V and 11 bases from J; bases unmatched to any gene: 5. CDR3 in amino acids: CASSLMQGEKLFF. In DNA, the CDR3 is TGTGCCAGCAGTTTAATGCAGGGGGAGAAACTGTTTTTT.

The chain uses TRBV7-9 and TRBJ2-1; 14 positions agree with TRBD2. Germline-derived CDR1 and CDR2 are SEHNR and FQNEAQ (reference sequence). J gave up 10 bases and V 6 bases, and 11 bases lay outside the gene matches. The CDR3 has 16 residues. The CDR3 protein is CASSKPGLAGVGEQFF. The CDR3 region has the DNA TGTGCCAGCAGTAAACCGGGACTAGCGGGAGTAGGCGAGCAGTTCTTC.

This rearrangement joins TRBV6-1 to TRBJ2-7; D unresolved. Between the trimmed V and J ends, which lost 2 bases and 1 base, there was a span of 9 bases. Germline CDR1 reads MNHNS; CDR2 reads SASEGT. CDR3 size: 14 residues. This chain's CDR3 is CASSELGKSYEQYF. The CDR3 region has the DNA TGTGCCAGCAGTGAATTGGGCAAGTCCTACGAGCAGTACTTC.

CDR3 coding DNA: TGTGCCAGCACCATAGGGGTGGGAGGGCGAAGTAATGAGCAGTTCTTC. Its protein is CASTIGVGGRSNEQFF. The J gene is TRBJ2-1, the V gene TRBV6-6; TRBD2 matches 7 bases. The CDR3 has 16 amino acids. Germline V lookup: CDR1 MNHNY, CDR2 SVGAGI (reference sequence). Trimming at V came to 7 bases and at J to 7 bases, leaving 16 bases not matched to a gene.

The chain uses TRBV28 and TRBJ2-7; 7 bases align to TRBD1. From germline, CDR1 is MDHEN and CDR2 SYDVKM. CDR3 length: 14 amino acids. The junction had 8 bases not matched to a gene; V was cut back by 5 bases and J by 4 bases. In nucleotides, the CDR3 is TGTGCCAGCAGTATAGGGGGCTTTGGGTACGAGCAGTACTTC. This sequence encodes CASSIGGFGYEQYF.

J is TRBJ1-4 and V is TRBV6-5; D is perhaps TRBD1 (5 bases). Trimming removed 0 bases at V and 8 bases at J, with 13 bases between. This CDR3 contains 15 residues. In germline, CDR1 is MNHEY, CDR2 SVGAGI. CDR3 loop: CASSYSGTAGEKLFF. CDR3 bases: TGTGCCAGCAGTTACTCCGGGACCGCGGGGGAAAAACTGTTTTTT.

The V gene is TRBV30, the J gene TRBJ1-6; D not certain. Germline lookup yields CDR1 GTSNPN and CDR2 SVGIG (reference sequence). Trimming pared 2 bases from V and 3 bases from J, leaving 5 bases between. This CDR3 has 13 amino acids. The CDR3 loop reads CAWSLNYNSPLHF. The CDR3 DNA follows: TGTGCCTGGAGTCTGAACTATAATTCACCCCTCCACTTT.

V usage is TRBV2 and J usage is TRBJ1-2; D is ambiguous. Germline V gene sequence: CDR1 SNHLY, CDR2 FYNNEI. This CDR3 contains 13 residues. Trimming removed 1 base from V and 4 bases from J, with 7 bases in between. The DNA of the CDR3 is TGTGCCAGCAGTGAAGTCATCCGCTATGGCTACACCTTC. Protein product: CASSEVIRYGYTF.

The chain employs TRBV5-8 and TRBJ1-1; D may be TRBD1 (6 bases). Germline values: CDR1 SGHTS, CDR2 YDEGEE. The CDR3 runs 16 residues. Trimming pared 1 base from V and 5 bases from J, leaving 18 bases between. CDR3 in amino acids: CASSLYSWQGMTEAFF. DNA for the CDR3: TGTGCCAGCAGCTTGTACAGTTGGCAGGGGATGACTGAAGCTTTCTTT.